These 27 T cell receptor beta chains were all obtained from the same sample, sequenced in a study of technical replicates of blood from several donors. Assay used: immunoSEQ multiplex PCR; TCRdb lists only in-frame clones, some missing. The profile shows more than 65,000 clones, around 94% of them singletons. The sample was T cells isolated from PBMCs. The receptors come from a human donor in good health.

The J gene is TRBJ2-5, the V gene TRBV25-1; 10 bases fit TRBD1. The CDR3 is made up of 14 amino acids. CDR1 and CDR2 (germline): MGHDK, SYGVNS. With V trimmed by 6 bases and J by 1 base, 2 bases remained unmatched. The CDR3 reads CASRDRGAQETQYF. CDR3 nucleotide sequence: TGTGCCAGCAGGGACAGGGGGGCCCAAGAGACCCAGTACTTC.

The chain joins TRBV6-6 to TRBJ1-1; D may be TRBD1 (6 bases). The CDR3 has 13 amino acids. Per germline, CDR1 MNHNY and CDR2 SVGAGI (reference sequence). V was cut by 6 bases and J by 5 bases, with 13 bases left in between. The CDR3 reads CASSLRGATEAFF. The CDR3 DNA follows: TGTGCCAGCAGCCTACGGGGGGCTACTGAAGCTTTCTTT.

This chain links TRBV18 with TRBJ1-1, with TRBD1 as a possible D gene (5 bases). The CDR3 covers 16 residues. V shed 6 bases and J shed 1 base, with 18 bases lying between them. CDR1 and CDR2 (germline): KGHSH, LQKENI. This CDR3 reads CASSQFQGRGNTEAFF. For the CDR3, the DNA is TGTGCCAGCTCCCAATTCCAGGGCCGAGGGAACACTGAAGCTTTCTTT.

This chain connects TRBV29-1 to TRBJ2-2; D is ambiguous. CDR1 and CDR2 (germline): SQVTM, ANQGSEA. V lost 4 bases and J lost 6, with 6 bases in between. The CDR3 contains 11 residues. The CDR3 region is CSVGEPGELFF. As DNA, the CDR3 is TGCAGCGTTGGTGAGCCCGGGGAGCTGTTTTTT.

The chain combines TRBV28 with TRBJ2-3, with TRBD1 identical over 7 bases. This CDR3 comprises 14 residues. The V gene end was trimmed by 7 bases and the J gene end by 2 bases; junction bases not matched to a gene: 6. The V gene's germline CDR1 is MDHEN and CDR2 SYDVKM. This chain's CDR3 is CASTTDRYTDTQYF. CDR3 DNA sequence: TGTGCCAGCACCACGGACAGGTACACAGATACGCAGTATTTT.

The rearrangement uses TRBV27 and TRBJ1-2; 7 bases map to TRBD1. The J segment lost 5 bases and the V segment lost 3 bases, leaving 6 bases of the junction unmatched. This CDR3 has 14 residues. Germline-derived CDR1 and CDR2 are MNHEY and SMNVEV (reference sequence). The CDR3 nucleotides read TGTGCCAGCAGTTTCAGGGGGGAAGGGTATGGCTACACCTTC. Amino acids: CASSFRGEGYGYTF.

The CDR3 spells CASSSGLAGKLYEQYF. For the CDR3, the DNA is TGTGCCAGCAGCTCGGGACTAGCGGGGAAACTCTACGAGCAGTACTTC. The rearrangement links TRBV7-2 to TRBJ2-7, with 13 bases identical to TRBD2. Trimming cost V 4 bases and J 3 bases; bases outside gene matches: 6. The CDR3 extends over 16 amino acids. The germline gives CDR1 SGHTA, CDR2 FQGNSA. The whole variable domain, filled in from reference TRBV7-2 and TRBJ2-7, reads GAGVSQSPSNKVTEKGKDVELRCDPISGHTALYWYRQSLGQGLEFLIYFQGNSAPDKSGLPSDRFSAERTGGSVSTLTIQRTQQEDSAVYLCASSSGLAGKLYEQYFGPGTRLTVT.

The chain has TRBV9 and TRBJ2-7, with D tentatively TRBD2 (6 bases). The germline V gene encodes CDR1 SGDLS and CDR2 YYNGEE. Trimming removed 0 bases at V and 3 bases at J, with 10 bases between. This CDR3 is 14 amino acids long. CDR3 loop: CASSVGGENYEQYF. As DNA, the CDR3 is TGTGCCAGCAGCGTAGGGGGGGAAAACTACGAGCAGTACTTC.

The chain combines TRBV2 with TRBJ2-3; TRBD2 agrees at 13 bases. CDR1 is SNHLY, CDR2 FYNNEI, per germline. With V trimmed by 7 bases and J by 5 bases, 9 bases remained unmatched. The CDR3 has 16 amino acids. Here the CDR3 reads CASTGPLAGGEDTQYF. CDR3 nucleotides: TGTGCCAGCACCGGCCCACTAGCGGGAGGGGAAGATACGCAGTATTTT.

The chain recombines TRBV5-1 with TRBJ2-5, with TRBD1 matching over 12 bases. The CDR3 covers 16 residues. V shed 5 bases, J shed 5 bases, and the junction held 10 bases outside the gene matches. CDR1 SGHRS and CDR2 YFSETQ come from the germline V gene. The CDR3 here is CASRGDRGRGLETQYF. In nucleotides, the CDR3 is TGCGCCAGCAGAGGGGACAGGGGGCGCGGTTTGGAGACCCAGTACTTC.

V is TRBV7-9 and J is TRBJ2-7, with D possibly TRBD2 on 5 matching bases. Germline loops: CDR1 SEHNR, CDR2 FQNEAQ (reference sequence). V lost 3 bases and J 2 bases, leaving 5 bases between the germline ends. The CDR3 consists of 12 residues. CDR3: CASSFGAYEQYF. The CDR3 bases are TGTGCCAGCAGCTTCGGGGCCTACGAGCAGTACTTC.

The V gene is TRBV5-4, the J gene TRBJ2-3; 9 bases line up with TRBD1. CDR1 SGHNT and CDR2 YYREEE come from the germline V gene (reference sequence). V shed 2 bases, J shed 5 bases, and the junction held 9 bases outside the gene matches. This CDR3 contains 16 residues. The CDR3 region is CASSLQGAQKGDTQYF. The CDR3 coding sequence is TGTGCCAGCAGCTTACAGGGGGCTCAAAAAGGAGATACGCAGTATTTT.

The rearrangement joins TRBV19 to TRBJ2-3; 7 bases line up with TRBD2. CDR3 length: 15 amino acids. With V trimmed by 1 base and J by 0 bases, 1 base remained unmatched. Germline V gives CDR1 LNHDA, CDR2 SQIVND (reference sequence). The CDR3, as DNA: TGTGCCAGTAGTATAGCAGCGGGGAGCACAGATACGCAGTATTTT. Translation: CASSIAAGSTDTQYF.

This sequence joins TRBV29-1 and TRBJ2-1; 11 positions agree with TRBD2. Germline CDR1 reads SQVTM; CDR2 reads ANQGSEA. The V gene end was trimmed by 2 bases and the J gene end by 7 bases; junction bases not matched to a gene: 4. This CDR3 spans 14 amino acids. CDR3 in DNA: TGCAGCGTTGAATTACTAGCGGGAGTAAATGAGCAGTTCTTC. Protein sequence: CSVELLAGVNEQFF.

The chain carries TRBV5-1 and TRBJ2-2; 8 bases agree with TRBD2. J lost 4 bases, V lost 1 base, and 6 bases had no gene match. CDR1 SGHRS and CDR2 YFSETQ come from the germline V gene. This CDR3 has 16 residues. The CDR3 here is CASSLSGGKSTGELFF. Written as DNA, the CDR3 is TGCGCCAGCAGCTTGTCGGGAGGGAAGAGCACCGGGGAGCTGTTTTTT.

The rearrangement uses TRBV7-9 and TRBJ2-5, with 7 bases fitting TRBD1. The V segment lost 5 bases and the J segment 1 base; nucleotides outside the gene matches: 4. The germline gives CDR1 SEHNR, CDR2 FQNEAQ (reference sequence). This CDR3 has 14 residues. The DNA of the CDR3 is TGTGCCAGCAGCCGGGGACAGCTCCAAGAGACCCAGTACTTC. This sequence encodes CASSRGQLQETQYF. The variable domain in full, completed from reference TRBV7-9 and TRBJ2-5, reads DTGVSQNPRHKITKRGQNVTFRCDPISEHNRLYWYRQTLGQGPEFLTYFQNEAQLEKSRLLSDRFSAERPKGSFSTLEIQRTEQGDSAMYLCASSRGQLQETQYFGPGTRLLVL.

CDR3: CASSLVDFPYGYTF. CDR3 in DNA: TGTGCCAGCAGCTTAGTGGACTTTCCTTATGGCTACACCTTC. The rearrangement links TRBV5-4 to TRBJ1-2; D remains ambiguous. This CDR3 region has 14 residues. Trimming removed 2 bases from V and 5 bases from J, with 13 bases in between. Looked up from germline, CDR1 is SGHNT and CDR2 is YYREEE (reference sequence).

The J gene is TRBJ2-1, the V gene TRBV7-8, with no clear D. The V gene's germline CDR1 is SGHVS and CDR2 FQNEAQ. CDR3 size: 12 residues. V lost 5 bases and J lost 2, with 4 bases in between. The CDR3 sequence: CASSPAYNEQFF. CDR3 DNA: TGTGCCAGCAGCCCGGCCTACAATGAGCAGTTCTTC.

The V call is TRBV6-1, the J call TRBJ2-2, with TRBD2 as a possible D gene (5 bases). V was shortened by 7 bases and J by 5 bases, with 14 bases between the two germline ends. Germline V gives CDR1 MNHNS, CDR2 SASEGT. There are 14 residues in the CDR3. For the CDR3, the DNA is TGTGCCAGCACCCGCTTGAGGACTACCGGGGAGCTGTTTTTT. It specifies CASTRLRTTGELFF.

This chain connects TRBV6-6 to TRBJ1-1, with unresolved D. Germline CDR1 reads MNHNY; CDR2 reads SVGAGI (reference sequence). The ends were cut back, 5 bases at V and 3 bases at J, with 7 bases in the middle. The CDR3 length is 12 residues. The CDR3 reads CASSQQDTEAFF. The CDR3 DNA follows: TGTGCCAGCAGTCAACAAGACACTGAAGCTTTCTTT.

The J gene is TRBJ2-7, the V gene TRBV11-2; possible D gene TRBD2, 5 bases. CDR1 and CDR2 from the germline V gene are SGHAT and FQNNGV. Trimming stripped 4 bases from V and 5 bases from J, with 21 bases between. The length of the CDR3 is 16 residues. The CDR3 loop reads CASSYPSGFSLHEQYF. CDR3 DNA sequence: TGTGCCAGCAGCTATCCCTCGGGGTTTAGCCTCCACGAGCAGTACTTC.

The chain employs TRBV5-1 and TRBJ2-7, with 15 bases aligning to TRBD2. Germline lookup yields CDR1 SGHRS and CDR2 YFSETQ. The V and J ends lost 8 bases and 0 bases, in that order; junction bases with no gene match: 6. The length of the CDR3 is 16 residues. The CDR3 here is CARGTSGRSSSYEQYF. CDR3 nucleotides: TGCGCCAGAGGGACTAGCGGGAGGTCGAGCTCCTACGAGCAGTACTTC. The whole variable domain, filled in from reference TRBV5-1 and TRBJ2-7, reads KAGVTQTPRYLIKTRGQQVTLSCSPISGHRSVSWYQQTPGQGLQFLFEYFSETQRNKGNFPGRFSGRQFSNSRSEMNVSTLELGDSALYLCARGTSGRSSSYEQYFGPGTRLTVT.

The chain uses TRBV6-1 and TRBJ2-1, with D maybe TRBD1 (6 bases). V lost 3 bases and J lost 2, with 8 bases in between. The CDR3 is 14 amino acids. Germline-derived CDR1 and CDR2 are MNHNS and SASEGT. The CDR3 is CASSDHRAYNEQFF. DNA for the CDR3: TGTGCCAGCAGTGACCACAGGGCCTACAATGAGCAGTTCTTC.

The genes are TRBV30 and TRBJ2-1; 9 bases map to TRBD2. The CDR3 contains 12 residues. Trimming removed 3 bases from V and 10 bases from J; junction bases left unmatched: 4. Germline CDR1 GTSNPN, CDR2 SVGIG (reference sequence). For the CDR3, the DNA is TGTGCCTGGAGGAGCGGGAGGAGCGAGCAGTTCTTC. This sequence encodes CAWRSGRSEQFF.

The chain is built from TRBV27 and TRBJ1-2; the D gene is possibly TRBD1 (5 bases). Per the germline V gene, CDR1 is MNHEY and CDR2 is SMNVEV (reference sequence). This CDR3 region has 14 residues. V was pared by 2 bases and J by 5 bases, with 12 bases between. The CDR3 is CASSLSGGGYGYTF. As DNA, the CDR3 is TGTGCCAGCAGTTTAAGCGGGGGTGGATATGGCTACACCTTC.

This sequence joins TRBV21-1 and TRBJ2-7; TRBD1 is taken as the D call from the table, unchecked against the DNA. TRBV21-1 is noted as a pseudogene. The CDR3 spans 14 residues. The CDR3 DNA sequence: TGTGCCAGCAGCATCCGGGACAGCCTCTACGAGCAGTACTTC. Translating gives CASSIRDSLYEQYF.

This chain joins TRBV27 and TRBJ2-1, with D tentatively TRBD2 (5 bases). Trimming shortened V by 3 bases and J by 6 bases, and 9 bases separated the two germline ends. Germline V gene sequence: CDR1 MNHEY, CDR2 SMNVEV (reference sequence). The CDR3 totals 13 residues. The CDR3 region is CASSFTSFNEQFF. The CDR3 region has the DNA TGTGCCAGCAGTTTCACTAGTTTCAATGAGCAGTTCTTC.